One T cell receptor beta chain is described in this entry. This receptor's antigen is unknown. Nothing much larger sits one base from this clone, and base qualities are not available. The sample belongs to a study of radiotherapy plus CTLA-4 blockade in lung cancer (dated 2018 in TCRdb). In terms of the full investigation: Objective responses occurred in approximately 19% of enrolled patients, and 30% to 35% achieved disease control. What the work shows at the level of the full study, not this receptor alone: After treatment with radiotherapy and ipilimumab, TCR clones that came from tumors expanded in the peripheral blood. The strongest predictors of response were reported to be early dynamic shifts in blood T cell clones along with a rise in serum interferon-beta following radiation.

The germline V gene gives CDR1 as SGHRS and CDR2 as YFSETQ. Germline trimming amounts to 2 bases on V and 3 bases on J, with 6 as the count of junction bases outside the gene matches. Including cysteine and phenylalanine, the CDR3 has 15 amino acids. The retained sequence is limited to the CDR3, 45 bases, with the frame set at the first base. Library generation was performed with the immunoSEQ multiplex PCR assay. Drawn from immuneACCESS, this table holds only the in-frame rearrangements with V and J called that TCRdb kept. Clones are partly lost; checked studies trace under half to an unresolved V gene and leave the rest unexplained. The sample has over 85,000 clones on record, about four fifths of them singletons. The top ten clonotypes cover under 30% of the sample. Focal radiation therapy combined with CTLA-4 blockade (ipilimumab) was tested in patients with chemo-refractory metastatic non-small-cell lung cancer.

This sequence was found in a human donor with non-small cell lung cancer that progressed on radiotherapy plus ipilimumab. Sequenced here: peripheral blood, sampled from a patient treated with radiotherapy plus ipilimumab. This sequence uses TRBV5-1 and TRBJ2-7, with 9 central nucleotides matching TRBD1. The bases are TGCGCCAGCAGCTTATTATTGGGACAGGGCTACGAGCAGTACTTC. This sequence encodes CASSLLLGQGYEQYF.